This T cell receptor beta chain was identified in a study of control samples from healthy donors and cancer patients. Here immunoSEQ multiplex PCR was the method, and the copy in TCRdb shows in-frame clones only, minus some. Here the sample spans 350,000 to 450,000 clones, about 93% being singletons. Germline values: CDR1 SGHTA, CDR2 FQGTGA. Trimming took 5 bases from V and 4 from J; bases not matched to a gene: 6. This CDR3 spans 16 amino acids. J is TRBJ2-3 and V is TRBV7-3; TRBD2 agrees at 13 bases. The TCR was taken from a man between 35 and 55 years old with head and neck cancer. The sample taken for sequencing was PBMCs. The DNA of the CDR3 is TGTGCCAGCAGCCTCACACTAGCGGGAGGGGCAGATACGCAGTATTTT. The encoded protein is CASSLTLAGGADTQYF.